This T cell receptor beta chain was captured by sequencing in a study of cytomegalovirus exposure and HLA in healthy donors. Study summary: Inside one of the first data releases sat 85 million or so unique TCRs taken from HLA-typed donors.

This PCR relied on a set of 60 Vbeta primers and 13 Jbeta primers. Measured with immunoSEQ multiplex PCR; TCRdb has only the in-frame clones, and not every one. The table lists over 150,000 clones, about 65% of them singletons. Germline V lookup: CDR1 SGHAT, CDR2 FQNNGV. With 0 bases removed from V and 8 bases from J, the gap between germline ends came to 8 bases. The CDR3 totals 13 residues. The receptor was derived from a woman aged 25 to 45 in good health and CMV-seronegative. The sequencing sample was made of PBMCs. The chain joins TRBV11-2 to TRBJ2-1, with D possibly matching TRBD2 (5 bases). The CDR3 is CASSLDLEDEQFF. The CDR3 DNA reads as TGTGCCAGCAGCTTAGATCTGGAGGATGAGCAGTTCTTC.